This T cell receptor (beta chain) was observed in a study of blood T cells in healthy people across ages. Study-level findings and limits: Using unsorted PBMCs precluded a conclusive naive versus antigen-experienced comparison.

A note on this clonotype: The antigen is not known.

A sample-barcoded 5' primer and a J-beta primer mix were used in a second PCR of about 6 to 12 cycles. Per sample, CDR3-containing paired-end reads numbered at least 2.5 million. One entry per CDR3 protein, called by TCRdb with MiXCR from the 5' RACE reads. The sample contains around 990,000 distinct CDR3 sequences, under 30% of which appear only once. The germline V and J ends were trimmed by 6 bases and 8 bases, with 20 bases remaining between them. The CDR3 contains 15 residues. Total RNA extracted from each sample amounted to at least 5 micrograms. The same sample was also used in a study of T cells of mothers and their children.

The sequencing input was blood. The rearrangement joins TRBV12-3 or TRBV12-4 to TRBJ2-1, with D possibly being TRBD1 or TRBD2 (6 bases each). This clonotype was obtained from a girl aged 2-10 years in good health. CDR3: CASSTGSGGRDEQFF. The CDR3 bases are TGTGCCAGCAGCACAGGGTCCGGGGGTCGTGATGAGCAGTTCTTC.